The 2 T cell receptor beta chains below come from one sample, sequenced in a study of shared clonotypes between healthy human individuals. The table came from immunoSEQ multiplex PCR; TCRdb's copy has only in-frame clones and leaves some out. The sample records over 2 million clones, roughly 90% being singletons. The sequenced material came from naive CD4+ T cells from PBMCs. Subset specified: CD45RA+ positively selected. All receptors derive from a man aged 18 to 35 in good health. Some clones in this sample may be carry-over from other donors' samples.

The gene calls are TRBV9 and TRBJ2-1; 14 nucleotides line up with TRBD2. Germline trimming cut 3 bases from V and 3 bases from J; bases unmatched to any gene: 8. From germline, CDR1 is SGDLS and CDR2 YYNGEE. CDR3 length: 18 amino acids. Here the CDR3 reads CASSAGTSGSGIYNEQFF. The DNA of the CDR3 is TGTGCCAGCAGCGCAGGGACTAGCGGGAGTGGAATCTACAATGAGCAGTTCTTC.

The chain's CDR3 is CASSQVVMNTEAFF. In DNA form, the CDR3 reads TGTGCCAGCAGCCAAGTAGTTATGAACACTGAAGCTTTCTTT. The rearrangement joins TRBV14 to TRBJ1-1, with D hard to call. The CDR3 length is 14 residues. In germline, CDR1 is SGHDN, CDR2 FVKESK. V lost 1 base, J lost 0 bases, and 6 bases lay in between.